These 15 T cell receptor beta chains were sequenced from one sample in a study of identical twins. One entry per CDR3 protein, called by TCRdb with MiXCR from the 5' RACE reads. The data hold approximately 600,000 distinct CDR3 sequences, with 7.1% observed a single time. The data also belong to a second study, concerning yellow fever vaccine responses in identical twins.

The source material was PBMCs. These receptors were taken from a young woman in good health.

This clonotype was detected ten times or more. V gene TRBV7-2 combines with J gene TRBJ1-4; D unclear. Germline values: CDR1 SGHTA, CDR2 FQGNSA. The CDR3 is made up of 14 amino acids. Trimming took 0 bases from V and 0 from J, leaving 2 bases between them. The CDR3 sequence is CASSLAPTNEKLFF. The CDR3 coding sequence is TGTGCCAGCAGCTTAGCTCCAACTAATGAAAAACTGTTTTTT.

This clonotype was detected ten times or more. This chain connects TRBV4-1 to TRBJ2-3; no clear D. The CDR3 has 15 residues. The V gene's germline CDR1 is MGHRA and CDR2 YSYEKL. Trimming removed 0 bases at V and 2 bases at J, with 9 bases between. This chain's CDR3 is CASSQDYSITDTQYF. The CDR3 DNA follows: TGCGCCAGCAGCCAAGATTATAGTATCACAGATACGCAGTATTTT.

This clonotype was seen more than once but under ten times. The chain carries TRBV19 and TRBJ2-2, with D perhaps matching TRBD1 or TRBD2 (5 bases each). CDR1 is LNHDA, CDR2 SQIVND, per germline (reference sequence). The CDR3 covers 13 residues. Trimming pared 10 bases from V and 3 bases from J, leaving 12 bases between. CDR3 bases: TGTGCCACTCCGGGACCCGACACCGGGGAGCTGTTTTTT. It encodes CATPGPDTGELFF.

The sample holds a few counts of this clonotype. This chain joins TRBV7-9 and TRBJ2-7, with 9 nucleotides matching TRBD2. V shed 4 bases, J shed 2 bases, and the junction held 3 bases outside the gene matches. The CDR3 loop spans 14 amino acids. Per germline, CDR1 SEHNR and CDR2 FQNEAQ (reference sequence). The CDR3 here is CASSSGLAPYEQYF. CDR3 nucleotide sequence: TGTGCCAGCAGCTCGGGACTAGCACCCTACGAGCAGTACTTC.

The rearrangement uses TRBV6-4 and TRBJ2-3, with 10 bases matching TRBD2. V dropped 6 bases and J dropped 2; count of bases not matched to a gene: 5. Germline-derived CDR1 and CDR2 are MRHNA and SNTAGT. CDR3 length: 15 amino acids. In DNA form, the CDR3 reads TGTGCCAGCAGACCAGGGACTAGCGACACAGATACGCAGTATTTT. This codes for CASRPGTSDTDTQYF.

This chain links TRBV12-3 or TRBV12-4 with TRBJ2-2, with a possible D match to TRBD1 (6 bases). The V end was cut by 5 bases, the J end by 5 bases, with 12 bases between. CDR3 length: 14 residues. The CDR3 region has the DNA TGTGCCAGCAGTGCCGGACAGACTACCGGGGAGCTGTTTTTT. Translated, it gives CASSAGQTTGELFF.

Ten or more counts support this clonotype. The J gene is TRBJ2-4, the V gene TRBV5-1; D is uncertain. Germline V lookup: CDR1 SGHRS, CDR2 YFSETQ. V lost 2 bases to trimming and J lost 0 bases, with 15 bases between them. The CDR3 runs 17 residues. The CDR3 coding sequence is TGCGCCAGCAGCTTTAATTCGGTAGACCGAGCCAAAAACATTCAGTACTTC. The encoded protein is CASSFNSVDRAKNIQYF.

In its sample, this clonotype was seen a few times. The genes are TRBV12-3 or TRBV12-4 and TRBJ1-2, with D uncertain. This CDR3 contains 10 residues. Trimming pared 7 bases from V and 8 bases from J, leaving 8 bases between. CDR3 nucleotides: TGTGCCAGCAAGGGCAGGGGCTACACCTTC. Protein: CASKGRGYTF.

CDR3 loop: CSATTGGPNTGELFF. The CDR3 DNA follows: TGCAGTGCTACGACAGGGGGCCCGAACACCGGGGAGCTGTTTTTT. The rearrangement joins TRBV20-1 to TRBJ2-2; 10 bases agree with TRBD1. After removal of 4 bases from V and 0 bases from J, the junction contained 2 bases not matched to a gene. Looked up from germline, CDR1 is DFQATT and CDR2 is SNEGSKA (reference sequence). The CDR3 contains 15 residues.

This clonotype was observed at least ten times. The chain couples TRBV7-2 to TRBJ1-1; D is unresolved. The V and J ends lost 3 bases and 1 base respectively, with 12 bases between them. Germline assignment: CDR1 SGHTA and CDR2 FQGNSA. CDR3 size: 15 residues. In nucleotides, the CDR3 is TGTGCCAGCAGCTTCCAGGCCTACTCGAACACTGAAGCTTTCTTT. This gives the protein CASSFQAYSNTEAFF.

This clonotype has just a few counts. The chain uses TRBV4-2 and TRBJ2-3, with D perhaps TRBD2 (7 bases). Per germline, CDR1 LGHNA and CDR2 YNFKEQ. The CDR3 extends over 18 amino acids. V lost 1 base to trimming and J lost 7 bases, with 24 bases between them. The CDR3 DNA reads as TGTGCCAGCAGCCAAGGGGCTTCGGGGGGCAGGGTACAAAATACGCAGTATTTT. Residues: CASSQGASGGRVQNTQYF.

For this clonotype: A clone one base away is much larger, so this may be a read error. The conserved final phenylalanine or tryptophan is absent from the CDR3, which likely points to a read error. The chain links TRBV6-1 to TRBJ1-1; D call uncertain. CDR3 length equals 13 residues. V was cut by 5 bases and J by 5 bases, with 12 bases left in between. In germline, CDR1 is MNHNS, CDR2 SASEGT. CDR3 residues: CASSPSSGTEAFL. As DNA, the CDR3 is TGTGCCAGCAGTCCCTCATCCGGGACTGAAGCTTTCCTT.

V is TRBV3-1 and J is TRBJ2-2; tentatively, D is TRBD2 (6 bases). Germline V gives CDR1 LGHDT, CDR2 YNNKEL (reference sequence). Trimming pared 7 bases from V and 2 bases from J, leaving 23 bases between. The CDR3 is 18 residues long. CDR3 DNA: TGTGCCAGCAACGGTTTAGGAGGGGTTGGGGAAAACACCGGGGAGCTGTTTTTT. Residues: CASNGLGGVGENTGELFF.

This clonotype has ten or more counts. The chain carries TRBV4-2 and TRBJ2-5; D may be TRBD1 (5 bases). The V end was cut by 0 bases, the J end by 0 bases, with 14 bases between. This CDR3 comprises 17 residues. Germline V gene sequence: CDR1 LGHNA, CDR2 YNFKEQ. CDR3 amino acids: CASSQDGASGYQETQYF. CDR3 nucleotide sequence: TGTGCCAGCAGCCAAGATGGGGCATCCGGGTACCAAGAGACCCAGTACTTC.

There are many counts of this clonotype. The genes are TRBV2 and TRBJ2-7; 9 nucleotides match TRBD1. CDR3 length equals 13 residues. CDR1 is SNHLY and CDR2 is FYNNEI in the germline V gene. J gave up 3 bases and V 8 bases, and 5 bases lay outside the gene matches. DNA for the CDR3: TGTGCCAGCGAGACAGGGGGAAGCTACGAGCAGTACTTC. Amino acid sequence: CASETGGSYEQYF.